This T cell receptor beta chain was identified in a study of cytomegalovirus exposure and HLA in healthy donors. Study-wide findings and caveats: Cytomegalovirus-associated status was assigned to 150 to 200 TCR beta chains. The classifier reportedly diagnosed cytomegalovirus status with high specificity and sensitivity. In a later analysis, first-cohort TCR clusters were found to tend to co-occur in the 120 or so validation repertoires.

The CDR3 consists of 13 residues. V lost 5 bases to trimming and J lost 6 bases, with 11 bases between them. Germline V gene data show CDR1 as SGHRS and CDR2 as YFSETQ. Sequenced by immunoSEQ multiplex PCR; TCRdb stores in-frame clones only, minus some. The sample has around 260,000 clones, 80% to 95% seen once. The validation cohort, a group of some 120 subjects, included the donors and was separate from the roughly 700-subject first cohort. About this clone: The target antigen is unknown.

This clonotype originated in a woman aged 30 to 39 in good health and CMV-seronegative. Specimen: PBMCs. The chain uses TRBV5-1 and TRBJ2-2, with D possibly TRBD2 on 6 matching bases. The CDR3 here is CASRLREAGELFF. CDR3 DNA: TGCGCCAGCAGGCTCAGGGAGGCCGGGGAGCTGTTTTTT. The full variable domain, completed using reference TRBV5-1 and TRBJ2-2, is KAGVTQTPRYLIKTRGQQVTLSCSPISGHRSVSWYQQTPGQGLQFLFEYFSETQRNKGNFPGRFSGRQFSNSRSEMNVSTLELGDSALYLCASRLREAGELFFGEGSRLTVL.